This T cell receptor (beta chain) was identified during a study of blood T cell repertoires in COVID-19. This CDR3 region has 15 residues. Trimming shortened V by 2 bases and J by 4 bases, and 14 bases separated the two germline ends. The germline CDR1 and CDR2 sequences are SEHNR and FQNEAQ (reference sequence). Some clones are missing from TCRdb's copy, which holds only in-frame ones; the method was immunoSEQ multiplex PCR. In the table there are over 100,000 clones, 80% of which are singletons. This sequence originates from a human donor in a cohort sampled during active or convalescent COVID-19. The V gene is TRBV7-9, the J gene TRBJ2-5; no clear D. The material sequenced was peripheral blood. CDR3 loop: CASSLIQPVVETQYF. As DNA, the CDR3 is TGTGCCAGCAGCTTAATACAGCCGGTCGTAGAGACCCAGTACTTC. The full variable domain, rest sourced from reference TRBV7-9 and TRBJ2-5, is DTGVSQNPRHKITKRGQNVTFRCDPISEHNRLYWYRQTLGQGPEFLTYFQNEAQLEKSRLLSDRFSAERPKGSFSTLEIQRTEQGDSAMYLCASSLIQPVVETQYFGPGTRLLVL.